The clone carrying this T cell receptor beta chain was counted between two and nine times. Its antigen is as yet unknown. The data belong to a study of T cells after yellow fever vaccination. Study in general: Preparation of fractions with low cell numbers was performed using SMART-Seq v4 Ultra Low Input. Findings of the study overall: CD4 and CD8 compartments shared a small share of clonotypes. Most primary-vaccination clones recurred post-booster (about 96% CD4, about 87% CD8).

Looked up from germline, CDR1 is SGHAT and CDR2 is FQNNGV. V gave up 1 base and J gave up 4 bases, with 11 bases separating them. The CDR3 is made up of 14 amino acids. TCRdb ran MiXCR on the 5' RACE reads and lists one entry per CDR3 protein. The sample consists of 150,000 to 200,000 distinct CDR3 sequences, around 10% of them appearing once. The receptor was derived from a man aged 18 to 29 who received the YFV17D yellow fever vaccine. This sample comprised CD8+ T cells sorted from PBMCs, obtained 15 days after the yellow fever booster vaccination. V is TRBV11-2 and J is TRBJ2-7, with D perhaps TRBD2 (6 bases). In DNA form, the CDR3 reads TGTGCCAGCAGCTTAGTGGAGGGCTCGTACGAGCAGTACGTC. Translating it yields CASSLVEGSYEQYV.